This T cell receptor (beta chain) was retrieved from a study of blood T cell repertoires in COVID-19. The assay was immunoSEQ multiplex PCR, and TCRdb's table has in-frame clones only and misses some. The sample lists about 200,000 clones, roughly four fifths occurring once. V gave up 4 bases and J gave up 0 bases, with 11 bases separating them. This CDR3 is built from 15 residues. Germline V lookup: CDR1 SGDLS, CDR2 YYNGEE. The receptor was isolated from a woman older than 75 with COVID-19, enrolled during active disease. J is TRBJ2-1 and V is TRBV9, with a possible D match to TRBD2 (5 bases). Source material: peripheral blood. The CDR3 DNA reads TGTGCCAGCAGCCCCCCCAGCGGCTCCTACAATGAGCAGTTCTTC. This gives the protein CASSPPSGSYNEQFF.